A single sample gave rise to the 16 T cell receptor beta chains below, sequenced in a study of response to subunit inactivated influenza vaccine (dated by TCRdb to the late 2010s). Receptor amplification or capture employed RT-PCR. The sample was run on an Illumina HiSeq 2500. The public reads were reanalyzed by TCRdb: fastp trimming at Q25, MiXCR alignment, in-frame beta chains only. Each record represents a unique CDR3 protein, reported with the most common genes and DNA among its rows. The sample table records under 200,000 distinct CDR3 sequences; over 9.5% of these occur just once. The ten largest account for approximately 30% of the sample. This sample was also put to use in a study of T cells expressing NK-cell markers. From that second study: TCR beta cDNA libraries were made by 5'RACE template switching that added a universal primer site and unique molecular identifiers.

This material consisted of CD8+ T cells sorted from PBMCs, taken roughly 12 days after vaccination. The receptors were sampled from a man in his forties or fifties who received an inactivated influenza vaccine. Donor details come from another sample of the same person, matched by shared clones.

At least ten counts were recorded for this clonotype. The gene calls are TRBV28 and TRBJ2-3; D unclear. Germline values: CDR1 MDHEN, CDR2 SYDVKM. Trimming removed 6 bases at V and 2 bases at J, with 15 bases between. The CDR3 has 15 residues. CDR3 in amino acids: CASSTRISATDTQYF. The CDR3 DNA reads as TGTGCCAGCAGCACACGGATCAGTGCCACAGATACGCAGTATTTT.

The chain couples TRBV5-1 to TRBJ2-1; 8 bases match TRBD1. CDR1 SGHRS and CDR2 YFSETQ come from the germline V gene. The CDR3 has 21 residues. V was pared by 2 bases and J by 8 bases, with 27 bases of the junction left unmatched. The CDR3 here is CASSFEMTGDLAGEPVDEQFF. CDR3 in DNA: TGCGCCAGCAGCTTTGAAATGACAGGGGATTTAGCTGGTGAACCGGTCGATGAGCAGTTCTTC.

This clonotype was seen at least ten times. This sequence joins TRBV2 and TRBJ2-1; 8 bases map to TRBD2. This CDR3 has 19 amino acids. Looked up from germline, CDR1 is SNHLY and CDR2 is FYNNEI. CDR3 amino acids: CTCCFGPVGGRIPYNEQFF. CDR3 DNA sequence: TGTACCTGCTGTTTCGGGCCTGTCGGCGGGAGGATACCCTACAATGAGCAGTTCTTC.

The CDR3 is CATAGTGATFEENEQFF. The CDR3 DNA reads as TGTGCCACCGCAGGGACAGGGGCCACTTTCGAGGAGAATGAGCAGTTCTTC. The chain uses TRBV24-1 and TRBJ2-1; 10 bases fit TRBD1. Germline CDR1 reads KGHDR; CDR2 reads SFDVKD. Trimming at V came to 9 bases and at J to 7 bases, leaving 17 bases not matched to a gene. The CDR3 has 17 amino acids.

This clonotype has a handful of counts. V is TRBV11-2 and J is TRBJ2-1, with 14 bases matching TRBD2. V trimming: 5 bases; J trimming: 8 bases; junction bases outside the gene matches: 11. This CDR3 region has 17 residues. In germline, CDR1 is SGHAT, CDR2 FQNNGV. CDR3 sequence: CASSAPLGLAGVDEQFF. The CDR3 region has the DNA TGTGCCAGCAGCGCCCCTCTGGGACTAGCGGGAGTGGATGAGCAGTTCTTC.

The chain links TRBV4-2 to TRBJ1-4; D may be TRBD1 (6 bases). Per germline, CDR1 LGHNA and CDR2 YNFKEQ. This CDR3 is built from 15 residues. The germline V and J ends were trimmed by 1 base and 5 bases, with 11 bases remaining between them. CDR3 in amino acids: CASSQGRQGNEKLFF. For the CDR3, the DNA is TGTGCCAGCAGCCAAGGCCGGCAGGGGAATGAAAAACTGTTTTTT.

The table lists this clonotype with many counts. V is TRBV10-3 and J is TRBJ2-1; 7 bases align to TRBD2. V gave up 3 bases and J gave up 4 bases; unmatched junction bases: 6. CDR1 and CDR2 (germline): ENHRY, SYGVKD. CDR3 length: 15 residues. Written as DNA, the CDR3 is TGTGCCATCAGTGAAAAGACTAGCTCGTACAATGAGCAGTTCTTC. It is translated as CAISEKTSSYNEQFF.

The chain uses TRBV19 and TRBJ2-2; 7 positions match TRBD1. This CDR3 has 14 amino acids. The trim removed 3 bases at V and 5 bases at J, leaving 3 bases unmatched. CDR1 and CDR2 from the germline V gene are LNHDA and SQIVND (reference sequence). The chain's CDR3 is CASSIRQGTGELFF. The CDR3 DNA reads as TGTGCCAGTAGTATTCGACAGGGTACCGGGGAGCTGTTTTTT.

This clonotype was picked up a small number of times. This chain connects TRBV5-8 to TRBJ2-5; D gene unclear. Deletions cut 0 bases from V and 9 bases from J, with 3 bases between. Looked up from germline, CDR1 is SGHTS and CDR2 is YDEGEE. This CDR3 is 10 amino acids long. CDR3 sequence: CASSLVAQYF. The CDR3 coding sequence is TGTGCCAGCAGCTTGGTGGCCCAGTACTTC.

The chain combines TRBV6-2 or TRBV6-3 with TRBJ1-1; 8 nucleotides agree with TRBD1. Germline trimming cut 6 bases from V and 12 bases from J; bases unmatched to any gene: 6. CDR1 MNHEY and CDR2 SVGEGT come from the germline V gene. The CDR3 totals 11 residues. The CDR3 reads CASSPTGVPFF. CDR3 bases: TGTGCCAGCAGCCCGACAGGGGTTCCTTTCTTT.

In its sample, this clonotype was seen many times. This chain connects TRBV6-6 to TRBJ1-2; D is perhaps TRBD1 (6 bases). The germline CDR1 and CDR2 sequences are MNHNY and SVGAGI (reference sequence). The V gene lost 2 bases and the J gene lost 6 bases, with 10 bases spanning the gap. The CDR3 length is 13 residues. CDR3 loop: CASSYTKGDGYTF. Written as DNA, the CDR3 is TGTGCCAGCAGTTACACGAAGGGGGATGGCTACACCTTC.

The sample holds one count of this clonotype. Since no conserved phenylalanine or tryptophan closes the CDR3, a read error is the likely cause. This chain links TRBV6-5 with TRBJ2-5, with 8 bases aligning to TRBD2. The germline V gene encodes CDR1 MNHEY and CDR2 SVGAGI. The CDR3 extends over 14 amino acids. The J segment lost 4 bases and the V segment lost 1 base, leaving 2 bases of the junction unmatched. The CDR3 DNA sequence: TGTGCCAGCAGTTACTATGGACTAGCAGAGACCCAGTACTTA. Translation: CASSYYGLAETQYL.

This clonotype was seen repeatedly, ten times or more. The chain employs TRBV7-8 and TRBJ1-6, with D maybe TRBD1 (5 bases). The V end was cut by 5 bases, the J end by 7 bases, with 15 bases between. Germline-derived CDR1 and CDR2 are SGHVS and FQNEAQ. This CDR3 has 15 residues. CDR3 nucleotide sequence: TGTGCCAGCAGCATTTCCGGGACGGGGAATTCACCCCTCCACTTT. As protein: CASSISGTGNSPLHF.

The rearrangement uses TRBV11-2 and TRBJ2-3; 11 nucleotides align to TRBD2. The CDR3 sequence is 19 residues long. With V trimmed by 3 bases and J by 1 base, 12 bases remained unmatched. Looked up from germline, CDR1 is SGHAT and CDR2 is FQNNGV. For the CDR3, the DNA is TGTGCCAGCAGCTTCCAGGGGGCCGGGACTAGCGGAGGCACAGATACGCAGTATTTT. This translates into CASSFQGAGTSGGTDTQYF.

This clonotype was detected many times. The gene calls are TRBV28 and TRBJ2-1, with D hard to call. From germline, CDR1 is MDHEN and CDR2 SYDVKM. CDR3 length: 14 amino acids. Trimming shortened V by 5 bases and J by 6 bases, and 14 bases separated the two germline ends. CDR3 bases: TGTGCCAGCAGTGCTCCGAGGACGCCCAATGAGCAGTTCTTC. It encodes CASSAPRTPNEQFF.

The CDR3 here is CASSPWASNTEAFF. The CDR3 DNA reads as TGTGCCAGCAGCCCTTGGGCCTCGAACACTGAAGCTTTCTTT. The chain is built from TRBV7-9 and TRBJ1-1; no reliable D call. This CDR3 is built from 14 residues. Deletions cut 5 bases from V and 1 base from J, with 11 bases between. Germline values: CDR1 SEHNR, CDR2 FQNEAQ (reference sequence).